These 19 T cell receptor beta chains were sequenced from one sample in a study of shared clonotypes between healthy human individuals. Repertoires were generated with immunoSEQ multiplex PCR, while TCRdb's copy carries only in-frame clones and drops some. This sample carries 2 million to 2.5 million clones, just under 95% of them seen once, and the ten largest clones take roughly 0.34%. Sequencing was performed on naive CD4+ T cells from PBMCs. Subset given: CD45RA+ positively selected. Receptor source: a man younger than 35 in good health. Some clones in this sample may be carry-over from other donors' samples.

This clone has only one observation. This chain joins TRBV9 and TRBJ2-1; D might be TRBD2 (7 bases). CDR1 SGDLS and CDR2 YYNGEE come from the germline V gene. Trimming took 4 bases from V and 3 from J, leaving 23 bases between them. The CDR3 extends over 18 amino acids. The CDR3 spells CASSPGLERGGLYNEQFF. The CDR3 DNA is TGTGCCAGCAGCCCCGGACTAGAAAGAGGGGGGCTCTACAATGAGCAGTTCTTC.

This rearrangement joins TRBV6-1 to TRBJ2-4, with 7 positions matching TRBD2. The J segment lost 1 base and the V segment lost 4 bases, leaving 19 bases of the junction unmatched. Germline lookup yields CDR1 MNHNS and CDR2 SASEGT. The length of the CDR3 is 20 residues. As DNA, the CDR3 is TGTGCCAGCAGTGGACTCAGGGACGGCGGGAGTAGGGTGGCCAAAAACATTCAGTACTTC. Translated, it gives CASSGLRDGGSRVAKNIQYF.

The rearrangement joins TRBV4-2 to TRBJ2-1, with 12 bases lining up with TRBD2. Germline loops: CDR1 LGHNA, CDR2 YNFKEQ. V lost 1 base, J lost 3 bases, and 13 bases stayed unmatched. This CDR3 is 20 amino acids long. This chain's CDR3 is CASSQGLSRTSGKFYNEQFF. The CDR3, as DNA: TGTGCCAGCAGCCAAGGACTGTCCAGGACTAGCGGGAAGTTCTACAATGAGCAGTTCTTC.

The genes are TRBV5-6 and TRBJ2-4; D is ambiguous. The V end lost 0 bases, the J end lost 2 bases, and 9 bases lay between the germline ends. CDR3 length equals 15 residues. Germline V lookup: CDR1 SGHDT, CDR2 YYEEEE. DNA of the CDR3: TGTGCCAGCAGCTTGGGACGGCCTTCCAAAAACATTCAGTACTTC. Protein: CASSLGRPSKNIQYF.

The chain links TRBV9 to TRBJ2-5; D gene unclear. CDR3 size: 14 residues. Trimming removed 0 bases at V and 5 bases at J, with 11 bases between. Per germline, CDR1 SGDLS and CDR2 YYNGEE. In nucleotides, the CDR3 is TGTGCCAGCAGCGTAGAAGTAGGAAGGGAGACCCAGTACTTC. This codes for CASSVEVGRETQYF.

As to this clone: Relative to the germline gene, one junction end is altered; a read error may explain this. The chain links TRBV5-1 to TRBJ2-4; a possible D gene is TRBD1 (6 bases). The CDR3 spans 15 residues. Germline CDR1 is SGHRS and CDR2 is YFSETQ. CDR3 in DNA: TGTGCCAGCAGCTGGCTGGGGGCGGCCAAAAACATTCAGTACTTC. Its translation is CASSWLGAAKNIQYF.

This clone came up once. V and J are TRBV11-3 and TRBJ1-5; D perhaps matches TRBD1 (5 bases). The CDR3 loop spans 12 amino acids. Trimming removed 4 bases from V and 5 bases from J, with 6 bases in between. CDR1 is SGHNT and CDR2 is YENEEA in the germline V gene. The CDR3 sequence is CASSSRDQPQHF. For the CDR3, the DNA is TGTGCCAGCAGCTCCAGGGATCAGCCCCAGCATTTT.

Of note for this clone: This specimen includes other DNA sequences encoding the same CDR3. The genes are TRBV19 and TRBJ1-5; D might be TRBD1 (5 bases). CDR1 and CDR2 (germline): LNHDA, SQIVND (reference sequence). V shed 3 bases and J shed 1 base, with 7 bases lying between them. The CDR3 has 14 amino acids. This CDR3 reads CASSIRGSNQPQHF. The DNA for the CDR3 is TGTGCCAGTAGTATCCGGGGGAGCAATCAGCCCCAGCATTTT.

This chain links TRBV27 with TRBJ2-5, with 10 bases fitting TRBD2. The V gene's germline CDR1 is MNHEY and CDR2 SMNVEV (reference sequence). This CDR3 has 17 amino acids. V shed 3 bases and J 5 bases; nucleotides not matched to a gene: 12. The CDR3 nucleotides read TGTGCCAGCAGTTTTTTCCCCGGGACTAGCGAGAGGGAGACCCAGTACTTC. This encodes CASSFFPGTSERETQYF.

The J gene is TRBJ2-5, the V gene TRBV18; the D is unclear. V was trimmed by 4 bases and J by 0 bases, leaving 9 bases between them. Germline assignment: CDR1 KGHSH and CDR2 LQKENI. This CDR3 has 14 residues. The CDR3 bases are TGTGCCAGCTCACTGGGTCTTGACCAAGAGACCCAGTACTTC. It yields the protein CASSLGLDQETQYF.

This rearrangement joins TRBV28 to TRBJ1-1; possibly TRBD1 for D (5 bases). In germline, CDR1 is MDHEN, CDR2 SYDVKM. Trimming removed 5 bases from V and 5 bases from J, with 12 bases in between. The CDR3 loop spans 13 amino acids. The CDR3 coding sequence is TGTGCCAGCAGTCGCGGGGGGTATACTGAAGCTTTCTTT. Translation gives CASSRGGYTEAFF.

This clone appeared a single time. This chain uses TRBV27 with TRBJ2-1; 11 bases agree with TRBD2. This CDR3 region has 15 residues. The J segment lost 7 bases and the V segment lost 6 bases, leaving 8 bases of the junction unmatched. Germline V lookup: CDR1 MNHEY, CDR2 SMNVEV (reference sequence). Written as DNA, the CDR3 is TGTGCCAGCAGCCGAACACTAGCGGGAGATAATGAGCAGTTCTTC. Protein sequence: CASSRTLAGDNEQFF.

The chain has TRBV21-1 and TRBJ2-7; the table calls TRBD1, which could not be checked here. TRBV21-1 is marked as a pseudogene. This CDR3 has 15 residues. The CDR3 region has the DNA TGTGCCAGCAGCACGGACAGGGATGACCGAGGGGAGCAGTACTTC. The encoded protein is CASSTDRDDRGEQYF.

The rearrangement uses TRBV2 and TRBJ2-7; no definite D call. The CDR3 is 13 amino acids. V lost 4 bases, J lost 6 bases, and 13 bases lay in between. Looked up from germline, CDR1 is SNHLY and CDR2 is FYNNEI. The DNA for the CDR3 is TGTGCCAGCAGTGGGAGCACAACGGGCGAGCAGTACTTC. Amino acid sequence: CASSGSTTGEQYF.

The chain couples TRBV15 to TRBJ1-2, with D maybe TRBD1 (6 bases). Trimming left V 0 bases short and J 4 bases short, with 21 bases between. The CDR3 runs to 18 residues. Germline V gene lookup returns CDR1 LNHNV and CDR2 YYDKDF (reference sequence). The CDR3 is CATSRDLGPSGGVYGYTF. For the CDR3, the DNA is TGTGCCACCAGCAGAGACCTCGGTCCGTCCGGGGGCGTCTATGGCTACACCTTC.

The V call is TRBV15, the J call TRBJ2-5; D unresolved. The germline V gene encodes CDR1 LNHNV and CDR2 YYDKDF (reference sequence). The CDR3 is 11 amino acids. V lost 0 bases to trimming and J lost 9 bases, with 5 bases between them. CDR3 in DNA: TGTGCCACCAGCAGAGAATCGGCCCAGTACTTC. This codes for CATSRESAQYF.

The chain is built from TRBV5-1 and TRBJ2-7; 8 bases align to TRBD2. Unmatched junction bases numbered 6, after V lost 4 bases and J lost 3 bases. The germline CDR1 and CDR2 sequences are SGHRS and YFSETQ. This CDR3 has 14 residues. This CDR3 reads CASSPSGGLYEQYF. DNA for the CDR3: TGCGCCAGCAGCCCCTCGGGAGGGCTCTACGAGCAGTACTTC.

This rearrangement joins TRBV28 to TRBJ1-5; possibly TRBD1 for D (6 bases). The CDR3 has 14 amino acids. Between the trimmed V and J ends, which lost 3 bases and 7 bases, there was a span of 13 bases. Germline assignment: CDR1 MDHEN and CDR2 SYDVKM. CDR3 bases: TGTGCCAGCAGTTTGTCCCCGGGGGGCCAGCCCCAGCATTTT. This sequence encodes CASSLSPGGQPQHF.

This clone was seen a few times. This chain joins TRBV18 and TRBJ1-1; D may be TRBD1 (5 bases). Trimming took off 3 bases at V and 1 base at J, with 12 bases between the two ends. The CDR3 runs 15 residues. Germline V gene lookup returns CDR1 KGHSH and CDR2 LQKENI. The CDR3 DNA follows: TGTGCCAGCTCACCCCGGGGCCCGGGGAACACTGAAGCTTTCTTT. Amino acids: CASSPRGPGNTEAFF.